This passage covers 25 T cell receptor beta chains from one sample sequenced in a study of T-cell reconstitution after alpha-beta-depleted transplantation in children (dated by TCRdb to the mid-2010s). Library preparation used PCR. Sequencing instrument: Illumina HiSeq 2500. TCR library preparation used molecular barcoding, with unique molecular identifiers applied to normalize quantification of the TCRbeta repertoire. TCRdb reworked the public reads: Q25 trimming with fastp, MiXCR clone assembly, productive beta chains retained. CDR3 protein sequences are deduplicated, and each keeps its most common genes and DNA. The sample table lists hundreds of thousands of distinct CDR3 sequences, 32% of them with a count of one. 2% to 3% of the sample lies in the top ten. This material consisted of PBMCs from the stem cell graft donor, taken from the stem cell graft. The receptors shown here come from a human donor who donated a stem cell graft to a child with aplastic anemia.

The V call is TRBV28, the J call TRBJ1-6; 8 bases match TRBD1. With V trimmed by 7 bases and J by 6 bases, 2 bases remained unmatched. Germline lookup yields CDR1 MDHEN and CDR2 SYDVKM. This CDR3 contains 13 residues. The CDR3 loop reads CASKTGVNSPLHF. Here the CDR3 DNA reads TGTGCCAGCAAGACAGGGGTTAATTCACCCCTCCACTTT.

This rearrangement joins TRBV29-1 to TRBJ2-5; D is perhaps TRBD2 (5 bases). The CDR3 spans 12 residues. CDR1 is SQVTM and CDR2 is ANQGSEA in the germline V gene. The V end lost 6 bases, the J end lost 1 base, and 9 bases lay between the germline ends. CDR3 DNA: TGCAGCGTCGGGAAAGCCCAAGAGACCCAGTACTTC. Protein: CSVGKAQETQYF.

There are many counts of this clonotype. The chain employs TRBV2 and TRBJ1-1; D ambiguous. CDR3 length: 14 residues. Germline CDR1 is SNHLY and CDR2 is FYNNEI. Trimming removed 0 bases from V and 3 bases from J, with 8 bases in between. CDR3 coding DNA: TGTGCCAGCAGTGAAGCGAAGGGCCACACTGAAGCTTTCTTT. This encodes CASSEAKGHTEAFF.

In DNA form, the CDR3 reads TGTGCCAGCAGGGACCCGACATCCTACGAGCAGTACGTC. It yields the protein CASRDPTSYEQYV. The gene calls are TRBV5-4 and TRBJ2-7; no definite D call. CDR1 is SGHNT and CDR2 is YYREEE in the germline V gene (reference sequence). Trimming cost V 5 bases and J 1 base, with 10 bases left between them. CDR3 length equals 13 residues.

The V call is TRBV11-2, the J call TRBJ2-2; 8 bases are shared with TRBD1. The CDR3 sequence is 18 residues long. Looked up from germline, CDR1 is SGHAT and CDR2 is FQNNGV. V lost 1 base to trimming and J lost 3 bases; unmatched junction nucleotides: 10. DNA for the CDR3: TGTGCCAGCAGCTTAGGAGCACCAAGGACAGGGTACACCGGGGAGCTGTTTTTT. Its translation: CASSLGAPRTGYTGELFF.

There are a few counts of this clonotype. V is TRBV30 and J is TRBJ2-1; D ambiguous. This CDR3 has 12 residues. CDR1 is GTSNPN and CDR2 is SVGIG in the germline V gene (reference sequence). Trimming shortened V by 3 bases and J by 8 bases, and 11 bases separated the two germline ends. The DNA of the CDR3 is TGTGCCTGGAGCCTGACTGAGTATGAGCAGTTCTTC. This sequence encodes CAWSLTEYEQFF.

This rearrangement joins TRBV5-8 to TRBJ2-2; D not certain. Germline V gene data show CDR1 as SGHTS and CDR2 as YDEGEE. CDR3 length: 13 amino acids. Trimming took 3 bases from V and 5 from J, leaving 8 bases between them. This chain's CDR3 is CASSSWGTGELFF. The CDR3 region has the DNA TGTGCCAGCAGCTCTTGGGGTACCGGGGAGCTGTTTTTT.

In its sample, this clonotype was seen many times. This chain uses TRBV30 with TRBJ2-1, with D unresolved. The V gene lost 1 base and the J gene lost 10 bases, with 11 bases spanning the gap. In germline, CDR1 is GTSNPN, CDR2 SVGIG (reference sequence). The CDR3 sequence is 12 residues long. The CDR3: CAWSAILREQFF. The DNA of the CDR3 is TGTGCCTGGAGTGCAATCCTCCGGGAGCAGTTCTTC.

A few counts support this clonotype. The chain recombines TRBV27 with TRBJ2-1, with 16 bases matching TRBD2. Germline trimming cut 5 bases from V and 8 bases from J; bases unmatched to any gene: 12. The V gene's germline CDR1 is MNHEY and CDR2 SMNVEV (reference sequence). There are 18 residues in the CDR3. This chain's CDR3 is CASSQPGLAGGPKYEQFF. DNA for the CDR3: TGTGCCAGCAGTCAACCGGGACTAGCGGGAGGGCCGAAGTATGAGCAGTTCTTC.

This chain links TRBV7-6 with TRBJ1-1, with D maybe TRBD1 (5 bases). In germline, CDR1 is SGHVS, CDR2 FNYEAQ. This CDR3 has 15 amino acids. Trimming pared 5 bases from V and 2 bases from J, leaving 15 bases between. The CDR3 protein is CASSPPLGDNTEAFF. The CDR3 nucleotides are TGTGCCAGCAGCCCCCCGCTGGGGGATAACACTGAAGCTTTCTTT.

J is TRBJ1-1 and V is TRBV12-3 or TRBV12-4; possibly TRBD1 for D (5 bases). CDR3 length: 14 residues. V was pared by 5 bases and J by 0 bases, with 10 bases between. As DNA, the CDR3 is TGTGCCAGCAGTAAGTCCAGGGTGAACACTGAAGCTTTCTTT. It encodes CASSKSRVNTEAFF.

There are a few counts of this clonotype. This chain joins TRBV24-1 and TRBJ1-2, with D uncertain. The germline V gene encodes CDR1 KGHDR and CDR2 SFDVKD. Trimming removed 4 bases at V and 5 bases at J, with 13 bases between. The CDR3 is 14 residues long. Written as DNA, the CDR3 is TGTGCCACCAGTGACGGACCGTGGCTATATGGCTACACCTTC. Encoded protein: CATSDGPWLYGYTF.

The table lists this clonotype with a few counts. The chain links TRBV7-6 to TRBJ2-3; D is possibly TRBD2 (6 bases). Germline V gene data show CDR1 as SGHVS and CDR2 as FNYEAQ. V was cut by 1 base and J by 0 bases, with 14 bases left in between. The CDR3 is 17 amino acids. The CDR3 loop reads CASSLGFKGLSTDTQYF. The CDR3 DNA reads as TGTGCCAGCAGCTTAGGTTTTAAGGGACTGAGCACAGATACGCAGTATTTT.

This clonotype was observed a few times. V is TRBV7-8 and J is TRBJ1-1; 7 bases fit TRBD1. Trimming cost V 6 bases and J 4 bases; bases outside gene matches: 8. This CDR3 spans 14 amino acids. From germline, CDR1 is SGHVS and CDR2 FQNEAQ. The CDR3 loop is CASSRQGRGTEAFF. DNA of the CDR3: TGTGCCAGCAGTCGACAGGGTAGGGGCACTGAAGCTTTCTTT. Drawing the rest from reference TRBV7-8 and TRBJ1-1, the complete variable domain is GAGVSQSPRYKVAKRGQDVALRCDPISGHVSLFWYQQALGQGPEFLTYFQNEAQLDKSGLPSDRFFAERPEGSVSTLKIQRTQQEDSAVYLCASSRQGRGTEAFFGQGTRLTVV.

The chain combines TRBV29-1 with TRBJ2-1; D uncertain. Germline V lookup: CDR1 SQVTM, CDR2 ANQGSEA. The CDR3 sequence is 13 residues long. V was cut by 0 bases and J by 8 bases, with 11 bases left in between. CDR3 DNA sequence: TGCAGCGTTGAAGATCTTGCCCGGGATGAGCAGTTCTTC. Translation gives CSVEDLARDEQFF.

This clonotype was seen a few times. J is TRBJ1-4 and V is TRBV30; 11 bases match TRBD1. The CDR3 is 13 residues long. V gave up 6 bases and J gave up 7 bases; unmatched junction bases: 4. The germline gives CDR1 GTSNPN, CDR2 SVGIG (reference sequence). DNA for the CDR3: TGTGCCTGCAGGGACAGGGGGACTGAAAAACTGTTTTTT. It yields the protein CACRDRGTEKLFF.

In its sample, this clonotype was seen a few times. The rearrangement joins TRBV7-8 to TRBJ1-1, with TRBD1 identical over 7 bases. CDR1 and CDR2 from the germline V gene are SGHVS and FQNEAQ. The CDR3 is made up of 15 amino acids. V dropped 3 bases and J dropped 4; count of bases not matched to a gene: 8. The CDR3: CASSFVQGGGTEAFF. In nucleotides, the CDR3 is TGTGCCAGCAGCTTCGTCCAGGGGGGGGGCACTGAAGCTTTCTTT.

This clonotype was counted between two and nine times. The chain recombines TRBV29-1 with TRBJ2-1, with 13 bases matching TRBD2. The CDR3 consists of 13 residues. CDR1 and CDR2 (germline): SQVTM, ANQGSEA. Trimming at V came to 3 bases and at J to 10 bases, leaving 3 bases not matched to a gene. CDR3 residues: CSVELLAGGEQFF. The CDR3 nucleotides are TGCAGCGTTGAGTTACTAGCGGGGGGGGAGCAGTTCTTC.

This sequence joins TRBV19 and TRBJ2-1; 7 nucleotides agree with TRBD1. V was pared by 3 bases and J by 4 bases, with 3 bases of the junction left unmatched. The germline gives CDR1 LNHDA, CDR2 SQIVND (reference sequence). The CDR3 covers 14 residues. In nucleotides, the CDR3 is TGTGCCAGTAGTATCCGGGACAGATACAATGAGCAGTTCTTC. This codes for CASSIRDRYNEQFF.

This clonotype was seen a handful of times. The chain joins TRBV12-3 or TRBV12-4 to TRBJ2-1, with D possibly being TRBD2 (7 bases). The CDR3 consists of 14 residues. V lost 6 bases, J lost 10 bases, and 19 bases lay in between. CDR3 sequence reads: CASSQQGGTNEQFF. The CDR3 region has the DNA TGTGCCAGCAGCCAACAAGGGGGGACTAACGAGCAGTTCTTC.

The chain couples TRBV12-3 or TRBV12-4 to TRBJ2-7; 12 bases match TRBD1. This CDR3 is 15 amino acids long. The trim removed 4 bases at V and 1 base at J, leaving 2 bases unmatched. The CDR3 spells CASSSGQGASYEQYF. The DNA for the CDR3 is TGTGCCAGCAGTTCGGGACAGGGGGCGTCCTACGAGCAGTACTTC.

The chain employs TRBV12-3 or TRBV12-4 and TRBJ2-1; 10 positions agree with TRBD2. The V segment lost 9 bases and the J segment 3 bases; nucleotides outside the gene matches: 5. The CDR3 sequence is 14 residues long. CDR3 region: CASRTSGYYNEQFF. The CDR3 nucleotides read TGTGCCAGTAGGACTAGCGGATACTACAATGAGCAGTTCTTC.

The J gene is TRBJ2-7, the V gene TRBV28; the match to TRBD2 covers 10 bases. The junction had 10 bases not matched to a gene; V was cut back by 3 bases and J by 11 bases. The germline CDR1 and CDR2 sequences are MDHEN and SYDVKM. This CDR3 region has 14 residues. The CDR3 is CASSFSSGSLREYF. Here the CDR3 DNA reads TGTGCCAGCAGTTTCTCTAGCGGGAGTCTTCGTGAGTACTTC.

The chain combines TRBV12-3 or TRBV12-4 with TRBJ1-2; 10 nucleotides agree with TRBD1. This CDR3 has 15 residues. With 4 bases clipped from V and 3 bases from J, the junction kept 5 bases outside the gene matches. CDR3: CASSSWDRGDYGYTF. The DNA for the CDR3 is TGTGCCAGCAGTTCGTGGGACAGGGGAGACTATGGCTACACCTTC.

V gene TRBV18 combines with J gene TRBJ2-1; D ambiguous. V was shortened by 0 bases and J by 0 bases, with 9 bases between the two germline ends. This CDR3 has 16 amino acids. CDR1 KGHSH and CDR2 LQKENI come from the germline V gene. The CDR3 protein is CASSPPTTVSYNEQFF. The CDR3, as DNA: TGTGCCAGCTCACCACCGACAACTGTCTCCTACAATGAGCAGTTCTTC.